The 9 T cell receptor beta chains below all came from one sample that was sequenced in a study of OX40 agonist ivuxolimab in advanced cancers. Here immunoSEQ multiplex PCR was the method, and the copy in TCRdb shows in-frame clones only, minus some. The table shows tens of thousands of clones, with 70% to 90% occurring only once. This material consisted of CD4+ or CD8+ T cells sorted from blood, taken in a trial of the OX40 agonist ivuxolimab. The origin of the receptors is an adult with an advanced solid tumor such as melanoma, head and neck, liver or kidney cancer.

The CDR3 sequence: CASSESGESPYEQYF. The CDR3 region has the DNA TGTGCCAGCAGTGAATCGGGGGAGTCCCCCTACGAGCAGTACTTC. This chain connects TRBV6-1 to TRBJ2-7; possible D gene TRBD2, 6 bases. The CDR3 length is 15 residues. Trimming pared 2 bases from V and 2 bases from J, leaving 13 bases between. The germline CDR1 and CDR2 sequences are MNHNS and SASEGT.

CDR3 residues: CASSKTGPGNTIYF. CDR3 DNA sequence: TGTGCCAGCAGCAAAACAGGGCCCGGAAACACCATATATTTT. The chain employs TRBV9 and TRBJ1-3; maybe TRBD1 (6 bases). Germline values: CDR1 SGDLS, CDR2 YYNGEE. Trimming removed 4 bases from V and 4 bases from J, with 12 bases in between. This CDR3 region has 14 residues. Looking up the rest from reference TRBV9 and TRBJ1-3 gives the full variable domain: DSGVTQTPKHLITATGQRVTLRCSPRSGDLSVYWYQQSLDQGLQFLIQYYNGEERAKGNILERFSAQQFPDLHSELNLSSLELGDSALYFCASSKTGPGNTIYFGEGSWLTVV.

A single count supports this clone. The chain carries TRBV6-4 and TRBJ1-1; the D is unclear. The germline V gene encodes CDR1 MRHNA and CDR2 SNTAGT. Trimming shortened V by 6 bases and J by 0 bases, and 11 bases separated the two germline ends. The CDR3 consists of 14 residues. In nucleotides, the CDR3 is TGTGCCAGCAGACTCGACCGTATGAACACTGAAGCTTTCTTT. This codes for CASRLDRMNTEAFF.

This chain joins TRBV13 and TRBJ2-2; D not resolved. CDR1 is PRHDT and CDR2 is FYEKMQ in the germline V gene (reference sequence). The germline V and J ends were trimmed by 1 base and 7 bases, with 4 bases remaining between them. The CDR3 runs to 12 residues. CDR3 coding DNA: TGTGCCAGCAGCTTAGAGAGCGGGGAGCTGTTTTTT. Translation gives CASSLESGELFF.

This clone was counted many times. The rearrangement uses TRBV19 and TRBJ2-7; D remains unclear. V was shortened by 2 bases and J by 0 bases, with 8 bases between the two germline ends. Germline values: CDR1 LNHDA, CDR2 SQIVND (reference sequence). There are 14 residues in the CDR3. CDR3 DNA sequence: TGTGCCAGTAGTATAACCGGCAGCTCCTACGAGCAGTACTTC. It encodes CASSITGSSYEQYF.

This clone was seen a few times. The gene calls are TRBV6-1 and TRBJ2-1, with TRBD2 as a possible D gene (5 bases). Germline CDR1 is MNHNS and CDR2 is SASEGT. The CDR3 contains 13 residues. V was trimmed by 0 bases and J by 5 bases, leaving 5 bases between them. Written as DNA, the CDR3 is TGTGCCAGCAGTGAAGCGAGGGACAATGAGCAGTTCTTC. Residues: CASSEARDNEQFF.

This sequence joins TRBV6-1 and TRBJ1-2; 10 positions agree with TRBD1. The CDR3 is 14 amino acids. Germline loops: CDR1 MNHNS, CDR2 SASEGT. Trimming removed 5 bases from V and 8 bases from J; junction bases left unmatched: 8. The CDR3 sequence: CASSPGTGEGGYTF. For the CDR3, the DNA is TGTGCCAGCAGTCCCGGGACAGGGGAGGGCGGCTACACCTTC.

V and J are TRBV9 and TRBJ2-5, with D possibly TRBD2 on 5 matching bases. With 4 bases removed from V and 3 bases from J, the gap between germline ends came to 19 bases. CDR1 is SGDLS and CDR2 is YYNGEE in the germline V gene. The CDR3 loop spans 16 amino acids. This CDR3 is CASSHTIARVEETQYF. CDR3 nucleotides: TGTGCCAGCAGCCACACCATAGCGAGAGTGGAAGAGACCCAGTACTTC.

CDR3 protein: CASRGGNSPQHF. The CDR3 nucleotides are TGTGCCAGCAGAGGCGGAAACTCACCCCAGCATTTT. The genes are TRBV27 and TRBJ1-5; no clear D. V dropped 6 bases and J dropped 10 bases, with 13 bases sitting between them. This CDR3 region has 12 residues. CDR1 and CDR2 from the germline V gene are MNHEY and SMNVEV (reference sequence).